This T cell receptor (beta chain) comes out of a study of identical twins. Trimming cost V 6 bases and J 5 bases; bases outside gene matches: 10. Germline CDR1 MNHNS, CDR2 SASEGT. The CDR3 totals 15 residues. A single record per CDR3 protein comes from TCRdb applying MiXCR to the 5' RACE reads. The sample has 640,000 or so distinct CDR3 sequences, 5.5% to 6.5% seen once; the top ten hold 1.5% to 2%. The chain carries TRBV6-1 and TRBJ1-1, with 9 bases identical to TRBD1. This receptor was taken from a man between 18 and 29 years old in good health. Sequencing was performed on naive T cells sorted from blood. The chain's CDR3 is CASRPTQGAGTEAFF. For the CDR3, the DNA is TGTGCCAGCAGACCTACACAGGGGGCTGGGACTGAAGCTTTCTTT.